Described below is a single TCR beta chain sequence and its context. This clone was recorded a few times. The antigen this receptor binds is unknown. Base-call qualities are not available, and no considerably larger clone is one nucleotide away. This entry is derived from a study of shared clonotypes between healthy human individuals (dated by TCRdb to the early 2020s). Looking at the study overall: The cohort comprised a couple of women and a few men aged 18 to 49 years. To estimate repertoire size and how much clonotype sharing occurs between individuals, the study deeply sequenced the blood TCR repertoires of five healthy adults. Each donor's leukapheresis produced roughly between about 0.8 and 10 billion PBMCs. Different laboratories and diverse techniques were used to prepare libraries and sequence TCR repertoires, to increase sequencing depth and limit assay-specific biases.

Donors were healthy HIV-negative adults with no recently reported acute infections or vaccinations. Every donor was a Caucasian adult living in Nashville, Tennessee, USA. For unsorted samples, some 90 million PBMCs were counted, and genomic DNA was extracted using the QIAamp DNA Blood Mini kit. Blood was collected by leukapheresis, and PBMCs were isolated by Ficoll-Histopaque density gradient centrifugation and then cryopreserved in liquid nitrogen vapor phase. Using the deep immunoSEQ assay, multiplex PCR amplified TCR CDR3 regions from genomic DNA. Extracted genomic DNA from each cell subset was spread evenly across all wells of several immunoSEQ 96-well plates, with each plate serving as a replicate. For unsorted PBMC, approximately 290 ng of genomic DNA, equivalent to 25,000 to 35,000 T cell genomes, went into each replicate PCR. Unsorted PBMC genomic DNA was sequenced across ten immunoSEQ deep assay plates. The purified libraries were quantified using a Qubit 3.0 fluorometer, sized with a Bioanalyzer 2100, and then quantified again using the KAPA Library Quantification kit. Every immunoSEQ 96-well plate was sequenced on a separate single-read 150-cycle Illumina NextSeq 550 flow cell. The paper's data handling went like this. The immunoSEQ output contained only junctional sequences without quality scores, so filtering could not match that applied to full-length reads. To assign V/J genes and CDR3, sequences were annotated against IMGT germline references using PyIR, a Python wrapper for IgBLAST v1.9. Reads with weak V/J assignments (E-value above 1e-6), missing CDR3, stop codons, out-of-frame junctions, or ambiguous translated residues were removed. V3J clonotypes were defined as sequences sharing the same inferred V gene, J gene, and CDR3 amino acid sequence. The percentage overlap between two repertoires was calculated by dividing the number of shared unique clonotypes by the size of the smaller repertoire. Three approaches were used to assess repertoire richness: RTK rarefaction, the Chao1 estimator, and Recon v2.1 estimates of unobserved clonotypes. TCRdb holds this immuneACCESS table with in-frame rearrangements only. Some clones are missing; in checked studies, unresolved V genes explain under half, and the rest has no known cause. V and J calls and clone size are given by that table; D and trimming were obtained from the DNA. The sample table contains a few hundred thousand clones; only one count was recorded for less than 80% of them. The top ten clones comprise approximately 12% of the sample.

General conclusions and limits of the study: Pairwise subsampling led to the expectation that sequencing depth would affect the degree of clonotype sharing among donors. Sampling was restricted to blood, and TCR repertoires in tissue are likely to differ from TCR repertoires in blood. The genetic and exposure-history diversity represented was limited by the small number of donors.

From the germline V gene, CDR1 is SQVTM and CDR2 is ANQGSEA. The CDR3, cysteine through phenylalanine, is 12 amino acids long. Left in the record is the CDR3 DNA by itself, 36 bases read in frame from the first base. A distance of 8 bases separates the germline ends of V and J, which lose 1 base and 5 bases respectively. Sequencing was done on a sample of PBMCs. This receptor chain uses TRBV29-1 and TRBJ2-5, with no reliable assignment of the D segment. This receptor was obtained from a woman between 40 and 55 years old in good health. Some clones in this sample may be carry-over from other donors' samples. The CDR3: CSVEGFGETQYF. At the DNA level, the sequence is TGCAGCGTTGAAGGTTTCGGGGAGACCCAGTACTTC.